This is a list of T cell receptor beta chains from one sample in a study of T cells in Graves' hyperthyroidism and ophthalmopathy. TCRdb itself ran the multiplex PCR reads through MiXCR, one entry per CDR3 protein. The sample has 300,000 to 450,000 distinct CDR3 sequences; 11% to 15% are singletons. Sequencing used blood. All receptors derive from a woman aged 55-70 years with Graves' hyperthyroidism. Each CDR3 is given with its conserved first and last residue. The order of the fields is CDR3 length, J gene, V gene, CDR3 protein.

>14|TRBJ2-5|TRBV18
CASSPTTSPETQYF
>15|TRBJ2-5|TRBV7-9
CASSPTSGGEETQYF
>13|TRBJ2-5|TRBV29-1
CSVRVAPGGTQYF
>13|TRBJ1-2|TRBV10-3
CAIMTGGAGGYTF
>15|TRBJ2-3|TRBV20-1
CSARKARENTDTQYF
>13|TRBJ1-6|TRBV6-1
CASSAIQSSPLHF
>15|TRBJ2-1|TRBV5-1
CASSLALALGDEQFF
>16|TRBJ2-7|TRBV2
CASRRLGTSGSPEQYF
>15|TRBJ2-2|TRBV12-3/TRBV12-4
CASSLKGAPGGELFF
>15|TRBJ2-1|TRBV27
CASSVQANAYNEQFF
>13|TRBJ2-1|TRBV7-8
CASSRGRVNEQFF
>17|TRBJ2-1|TRBV11-2
CASSLGSSPKSYNEQFF
>15|TRBJ2-2|TRBV10-1
CASSGGLANGGELFF
>16|TRBJ1-2|TRBV19
CASSTLFWGTGFGYTF
>15|TRBJ1-2|TRBV25-1
CASSSSLLGNYGYTF
>14|TRBJ2-5|TRBV29-1
CSVGQAPYQETQYF
>13|TRBJ2-1|TRBV28
CASSFRGLNEQFF
>17|TRBJ2-1|TRBV13
CASSHGAGKTSYNEQFF
>14|TRBJ2-1|TRBV15
CATSRDGGQVEQFF
>15|TRBJ2-4|TRBV20-1
CSASFGRGTKNIQYF
>19|TRBJ2-3|TRBV28
CASHPVGGLSGRSTDTQYF
>13|TRBJ2-7|TRBV28
CASSPLLSYEQYF
>15|TRBJ2-1|TRBV20-1
CSARDGGGPYNEQFF
>18|TRBJ1-4|TRBV15
CATSRAPGQGATNEKLFF
>15|TRBJ2-6|TRBV19
CASSWRNSGANVLTF
>12|TRBJ1-4|TRBV12-3/TRBV12-4
CASSLGSGKLFF
>15|TRBJ1-1|TRBV20-1
CSATGLQALNTEAFF
>16|TRBJ1-6|TRBV28
CASSLWGQYRGSPLHF
>15|TRBJ2-3|TRBV20-1
CSASSATGSTDTQYF
>12|TRBJ1-2|TRBV30
CAWSVNRYGYTF
>13|TRBJ1-1|TRBV20-1
CSARGGMNTEAFF
>13|TRBJ1-2|TRBV2
CASSVHRADGYTF
>16|TRBJ2-7|TRBV12-3/TRBV12-4
CASSPYLWTGEYEQYF
>16|TRBJ1-4|TRBV30
CAWRDPHRAPNEKLFF
>16|TRBJ1-1|TRBV11-1
CASSPRQGLVNTEAFF
>15|TRBJ1-4|TRBV27
CASSPRQHLVEKLFF
>15|TRBJ2-5|TRBV12-3/TRBV12-4
CASRPPGHYTETQYF
>13|TRBJ2-5|TRBV28
CASAPQVRKTQYF
>13|TRBJ1-2|TRBV29-1
CSVSPRGNYGYTF
>12|TRBJ2-7|TRBV12-3/TRBV12-4
CASIDQGPEQYF
>13|TRBJ2-7|TRBV4-1
CASSQEGRLEQYF
>15|TRBJ1-5|TRBV6-1
CASRDYRDRHQPQHF
>14|TRBJ1-2|TRBV6-5
CASSYSNRVGGYTF
>13|TRBJ1-5|TRBV30
CAWSKGANQPQHF
>14|TRBJ1-6|TRBV3-1
CASSRTAGGSPLHF
>13|TRBJ2-7|TRBV11-2
CASTLGRAGEQYF
>15|TRBJ2-5|TRBV20-1
CSARTWREGRGTQYF
>16|TRBJ2-3|TRBV4-1
CASSQDTIRGADTQYF
>16|TRBJ2-1|TRBV11-3
CASSETGWRGHNEQFF
>15|TRBJ1-1|TRBV14
CASSQEPGYNTEAFF
>13|TRBJ2-7|TRBV6-5
CASSYGYTYEQYF
>12|TRBJ1-5|TRBV12-3/TRBV12-4
CASSSYNQPPHF
>11|TRBJ2-1|TRBV4-1
CASSHAAEQFF